These 3 T cell receptor beta chains were all obtained from the same sample, sequenced in a study of CD8+CD57+ T cells in acquired aplastic anemia. The use of genomic DNA as template underpinned the TCR beta VDJ and CDR3 profiling. Using its own MiXCR run on the reads, TCRdb lists one record per CDR3 protein. This sample has about 210,000 distinct CDR3 sequences; around 60% occur once, and the top ten carry 25% to 30%. The sequenced sample consisted of sorted CD4+, CD8+, or CD8+CD57+ T cells (not recorded which) from PBMCs. Receptor source: a human donor in good health.

V and J are TRBV15 and TRBJ1-2; D is uncertain. The germline CDR1 and CDR2 sequences are LNHNV and YYDKDF (reference sequence). V was shortened by 5 bases and J by 2 bases, with 9 bases between the two germline ends. The length of the CDR3 is 13 residues. DNA of the CDR3: TGTGCCACCAGCCGTGACACAAACTATGGCTACACCTTC. The encoded protein is CATSRDTNYGYTF.

This chain connects TRBV20-1 to TRBJ2-7; 11 bases match TRBD2. Germline V lookup: CDR1 DFQATT, CDR2 SNEGSKA (reference sequence). The CDR3 runs to 14 residues. V dropped 6 bases and J dropped 3; count of bases not matched to a gene: 7. The CDR3 region has the DNA TGCAGTGCCACTACTGGGACTAGCGGCTACGAGCAGTACTTC. It translates to CSATTGTSGYEQYF.

The chain is built from TRBV20-1 and TRBJ2-5; TRBD2 is a possible D gene (7 bases). The V gene lost 5 bases and the J gene lost 5 bases, with 18 bases spanning the gap. The germline gives CDR1 DFQATT, CDR2 SNEGSKA (reference sequence). The CDR3 runs 14 residues. The CDR3 loop reads CSAPGRGGGETQYF. CDR3 DNA: TGCAGTGCTCCTGGGAGGGGGGGGGGGGAGACCCAGTACTTC.